This passage covers 10 T cell receptor beta chains from one sample sequenced in a study of blood T cell repertoires in COVID-19. Some clones are missing from TCRdb's copy, which holds only in-frame ones; the method was immunoSEQ multiplex PCR. The table records about 240,000 clones, around 87% of them present only once. The specimen sequenced was peripheral blood. The receptors derive from a woman aged 45-65 years with COVID-19, enrolled during active disease.

The chain links TRBV29-1 to TRBJ2-3; the D gene is possibly TRBD1 (6 bases). In germline, CDR1 is SQVTM, CDR2 ANQGSEA. Trimming removed 6 bases at V and 4 bases at J, with 8 bases between. The CDR3 is 11 amino acids. DNA for the CDR3: TGCAGCGTATCAGGGGCAGATACGCAGTATTTT. Translating it yields CSVSGADTQYF.

The rearrangement uses TRBV10-1 and TRBJ2-3; 14 nucleotides line up with TRBD2. The CDR3 spans 18 residues. In germline, CDR1 is WNHNN, CDR2 SYGVQD (reference sequence). The V and J ends lost 4 bases and 6 bases, in that order; junction bases with no gene match: 12. The CDR3 bases are TGCGCCAGCAGTGGGGGACTAGCGGGGGCCAGGGCGTCGGATACGCAGTATTTT. Encoded protein: CASSGGLAGARASDTQYF.

This clone was recorded at least ten times. The CDR3 loop is CASSQVRQANYGYTF. In DNA form, the CDR3 reads TGCGCCAGCAGCCAGGTTAGACAAGCTAACTATGGCTACACCTTC. The chain joins TRBV4-1 to TRBJ1-2; D is ambiguous. The CDR3 sequence is 15 residues long. CDR1 and CDR2 from the germline V gene are MGHRA and YSYEKL. Trimming took off 3 bases at V and 0 bases at J, with 11 bases between the two ends.

The rearrangement joins TRBV11-1 to TRBJ2-7; D is perhaps TRBD1 (5 bases). V gave up 4 bases and J gave up 5 bases, with 9 bases separating them. The CDR3 is made up of 12 amino acids. Germline-derived CDR1 and CDR2 are SGHAT and FQDESV (reference sequence). This CDR3 reads CASSSTGNEQYF. CDR3 nucleotides: TGTGCCAGCAGCTCTACAGGTAACGAGCAGTACTTC.

The table lists this clone with a count of one. The rearrangement uses TRBV12-3 or TRBV12-4 and TRBJ2-2; D uncertain. Trimming took 7 bases from V and 9 from J, leaving 9 bases between them. CDR3 length: 11 amino acids. The CDR3 nucleotides are TGTGCCAGCAAGTCTGCGAGGGAGCTGTTTTTT. This sequence encodes CASKSARELFF.

The chain employs TRBV29-1 and TRBJ2-5, with D perhaps TRBD2 (5 bases). From germline, CDR1 is SQVTM and CDR2 ANQGSEA. Trimming took off 0 bases at V and 4 bases at J, with 9 bases between the two ends. This CDR3 spans 13 amino acids. CDR3 bases: TGCAGCGTTGAAGATGGCCGGGGAGAGACCCAGTACTTC. This gives the protein CSVEDGRGETQYF.

CDR3 bases: TGTGCCAGCAGGGACAGCGAAAATTCACCCCTCCACTTT. This gives the protein CASRDSENSPLHF. The gene calls are TRBV2 and TRBJ1-6; perhaps TRBD1 as D (6 bases). Germline lookup yields CDR1 SNHLY and CDR2 FYNNEI. The CDR3 is 13 residues long. Trimming shortened V by 6 bases and J by 7 bases, and 10 bases separated the two germline ends.

The chain combines TRBV19 with TRBJ1-2, with D perhaps TRBD1 (5 bases). Germline V gives CDR1 LNHDA, CDR2 SQIVND (reference sequence). The CDR3 has 16 residues. Deletions cut 6 bases from V and 0 bases from J, with 17 bases between. The CDR3 loop reads CASRGDRQTANYGYTF. Written as DNA, the CDR3 is TGTGCCAGTAGAGGGGATCGACAGACGGCTAACTATGGCTACACCTTC.

This chain uses TRBV5-1 with TRBJ1-6, with D unresolved. The ends were cut back, 4 bases at V and 7 bases at J, with 15 bases in the middle. The CDR3 spans 15 residues. The germline CDR1 and CDR2 sequences are SGHRS and YFSETQ. CDR3: CASSPLMSGNSPLHF. In nucleotides, the CDR3 is TGCGCCAGCAGCCCTCTTATGTCCGGGAATTCACCCCTCCACTTT.

This clone showed up just a few times. The genes are TRBV3-1 (or the pseudogene TRBV3-2) and TRBJ2-1, with D perhaps TRBD2 (7 bases). Germline V gene data show CDR1 as LGHDT and CDR2 as YNNKEL (reference sequence). V dropped 4 bases and J dropped 6 bases, with 16 bases sitting between them. CDR3 length: 15 amino acids. The CDR3: CASSLRGPLGNEQFF. The CDR3 region has the DNA TGTGCCAGCAGCCTGCGGGGGCCCCTGGGCAATGAGCAGTTCTTC.